The 10 T cell receptor beta chains presented below share a single source sample, sequenced in a study of cytomegalovirus exposure and HLA in healthy donors. 60 Vbeta and 13 Jbeta primers were used in PCR. The data were produced by immunoSEQ multiplex PCR, yet TCRdb's version contains in-frame clones alone and is incomplete. The data show 180,000 or so clones, 75% seen once. The sequencing sample was made of PBMCs. The receptors come from a woman aged 35 to 49 in good health and CMV-seropositive.

V and J are TRBV9 and TRBJ2-7; D possibly corresponds to TRBD2 (5 bases). Germline assignment: CDR1 SGDLS and CDR2 YYNGEE. The germline V and J ends were trimmed by 1 base and 0 bases, with 11 bases remaining between them. This CDR3 is 15 amino acids long. The CDR3, as DNA: TGTGCCAGCAGCGTAACTGTGGGGAGCTCCTACGAGCAGTACTTC. Translation gives CASSVTVGSSYEQYF.

The V and J genes are TRBV7-2 and TRBJ2-7; 8 positions match TRBD1. Trimming cost V 5 bases and J 7 bases; bases outside gene matches: 10. Germline loops: CDR1 SGHTA, CDR2 FQGNSA. CDR3 length: 14 residues. The CDR3 DNA reads as TGTGCCAGCAGCCCAACACAGGGGGTAGGAGAGCAGTACTTC. It is translated as CASSPTQGVGEQYF.

This chain connects TRBV5-1 to TRBJ1-2; D is uncertain. This CDR3 is built from 15 residues. In germline, CDR1 is SGHRS, CDR2 YFSETQ. Trimming took off 5 bases at V and 4 bases at J, with 18 bases between the two ends. This CDR3 reads CASRVSASEPYGYTF. CDR3 coding DNA: TGCGCCAGCAGGGTCTCAGCCTCGGAGCCCTATGGCTACACCTTC. The entire variable domain, with the rest obtained from reference TRBV5-1 and TRBJ1-2, is as follows: KAGVTQTPRYLIKTRGQQVTLSCSPISGHRSVSWYQQTPGQGLQFLFEYFSETQRNKGNFPGRFSGRQFSNSRSEMNVSTLELGDSALYLCASRVSASEPYGYTFGSGTRLTVV.

This chain connects TRBV2 to TRBJ2-1; the match to TRBD2 covers 12 bases. CDR1 is SNHLY and CDR2 is FYNNEI in the germline V gene. V lost 8 bases and J lost 8; bases outside the gene matches: 7. This CDR3 has 14 residues. The CDR3 DNA reads as TGTGCCAGCCACAGGACTAGCGGGACCCATGAGCAGTTCTTC. Encoded protein: CASHRTSGTHEQFF.

This clone has just one count. The chain is built from TRBV11-2 and TRBJ2-7; perhaps TRBD2 as D (5 bases). This CDR3 has 14 residues. Germline lookup yields CDR1 SGHAT and CDR2 FQNNGV. Trimming took off 0 bases at V and 6 bases at J, with 12 bases between the two ends. The CDR3 spells CASSLELVSGEQYF. The CDR3 bases are TGTGCCAGCAGCTTAGAACTAGTATCTGGCGAGCAGTACTTC. Full variable domain (outside the CDR3, taken from reference TRBV11-2 and TRBJ2-7): EAGVAQSPRYKIIEKRQSVAFWCNPISGHATLYWYQQILGQGPKLLIQFQNNGVVDDSQLPKDRFSAERLKGVDSTLKIQPAKLEDSAVYLCASSLELVSGEQYFGPGTRLTVT.

This clone was counted between two and nine times. This chain joins TRBV9 and TRBJ2-2; 7 bases match TRBD1. The CDR3 contains 16 residues. V dropped 3 bases and J dropped 5; count of bases not matched to a gene: 10. The germline CDR1 and CDR2 sequences are SGDLS and YYNGEE. CDR3 sequence reads: CASSATDRASTGELFF. Here the CDR3 DNA reads TGTGCCAGCAGCGCCACCGACAGGGCATCTACCGGGGAGCTGTTTTTT.

The chain is built from TRBV21-1 and TRBJ2-5; no DNA check was done on the table's D call, TRBD2. TRBV21-1 is flagged as a pseudogene. This CDR3 is built from 15 residues. CDR3 bases: TGTGCCAGCAGCAAATTGAAGCGGGAGGGGGAGACCCAGTACTTC. It encodes CASSKLKREGETQYF.

The V and J genes are TRBV10-3 and TRBJ2-5, with 7 bases lining up with TRBD1. CDR3 length: 15 residues. The trim removed 8 bases at V and 5 bases at J, leaving 14 bases unmatched. Germline values: CDR1 ENHRY, CDR2 SYGVKD. This chain's CDR3 is CAIGAGQGERETQYF. CDR3 sequence (DNA): TGTGCCATCGGGGCCGGCCAGGGGGAGAGGGAGACCCAGTACTTC.

On this clone itself: Sequence at one end of the junction differs from germline and may be a read error. The chain has TRBV14 and TRBJ2-1, with 10 bases identical to TRBD2. CDR1 is SGHDN, CDR2 FVKESK, per germline. The CDR3 sequence is 18 residues long. This CDR3 reads CASSKEDLAGEVKGEQFF. The DNA for the CDR3 is TGTGCCAGCAGCAAAGAGGATCTAGCGGGAGAGGTAAAGGGTGAGCAGTTCTTC.

J is TRBJ2-3 and V is TRBV18; D call uncertain. The CDR3 is made up of 14 amino acids. Germline lookup yields CDR1 KGHSH and CDR2 LQKENI. V dropped 4 bases and J dropped 1 base, with 9 bases sitting between them. CDR3 DNA: TGTGCCAGCTCACGAGACTCCGGCACAGATACGCAGTATTTT. Protein product: CASSRDSGTDTQYF.